One sample yielded the 14 T cell receptor beta chains listed below, sequenced in a study of cytomegalovirus exposure and HLA in healthy donors. It was with 60 Vbeta and 13 Jbeta primers that the PCR ran. Sequencing was performed with immunoSEQ multiplex PCR; in TCRdb, only in-frame clones are kept and a portion is missing. The sample lists 140,000 or so clones, 80% to 90% occurring once. The sequenced sample was PBMCs. The receptors were sampled from a woman between 40 and 50 years old in good health and CMV-seropositive.

This clone appeared a few times. V is TRBV7-3 and J is TRBJ1-1, with unresolved D. In germline, CDR1 is SGHTA, CDR2 FQGTGA. V lost 4 bases, J lost 3 bases, and 12 bases lay in between. The CDR3 runs 14 residues. The CDR3 loop reads CASSSYSLYTEAFF. CDR3 in DNA: TGTGCCAGCAGCTCTTACAGCCTTTACACTGAAGCTTTCTTT.

This chain links TRBV6-1 with TRBJ2-1; 14 nucleotides agree with TRBD2. Germline V CDR1 and CDR2: MNHNS, SASEGT. The CDR3 loop spans 16 amino acids. The V gene end was trimmed by 4 bases and the J gene end by 9 bases; junction bases not matched to a gene: 8. Here the CDR3 reads CASSAGTSGSLGEQFF. In DNA form, the CDR3 reads TGTGCCAGCAGTGCCGGGACTAGCGGGAGTCTTGGTGAGCAGTTCTTC.

The V and J genes are TRBV27 and TRBJ2-3; 10 bases map to TRBD2. J gave up 1 base and V 6 bases, and 4 bases lay outside the gene matches. CDR1 MNHEY and CDR2 SMNVEV come from the germline V gene (reference sequence). The CDR3 consists of 15 residues. The CDR3 here is CASSRTSGRTDTQYF. In DNA, the CDR3 is TGTGCCAGCAGCCGGACTAGCGGCCGCACAGATACGCAGTATTTT.

The V and J genes are TRBV6-6 and TRBJ1-1; D may be TRBD1 (6 bases). The CDR3 runs 14 residues. V dropped 8 bases and J dropped 1 base, with 14 bases sitting between them. From germline, CDR1 is MNHNY and CDR2 SVGAGI (reference sequence). The CDR3 nucleotides read TGTGCCAGCGGGGAGAGGGGGAGGAACACTGAAGCTTTCTTT. Protein product: CASGERGRNTEAFF.

V and J are TRBV28 and TRBJ2-7; 8 bases fit TRBD2. The V segment lost 2 bases and the J segment 7 bases; nucleotides outside the gene matches: 7. Germline loops: CDR1 MDHEN, CDR2 SYDVKM. This CDR3 spans 14 amino acids. In DNA, the CDR3 is TGTGCCAGCAGTTTAGTCGGGGGGGCTCTGGAGCAGTACTTC. Residues: CASSLVGGALEQYF.

J is TRBJ2-7 and V is TRBV9, with D possibly matching TRBD1 (6 bases). The CDR3 loop spans 15 amino acids. Trimming cost V 3 bases and J 1 base, with 14 bases left between them. CDR1 and CDR2 (germline): SGDLS, YYNGEE. The chain's CDR3 is CASSAGPRGSYEQYF. In DNA, the CDR3 is TGTGCCAGCAGCGCCGGACCCAGGGGTTCCTACGAGCAGTACTTC.

This chain uses TRBV28 with TRBJ2-3; the D is unclear. Germline CDR1 MDHEN, CDR2 SYDVKM. The CDR3 spans 16 residues. V lost 3 bases and J 0 bases, leaving 13 bases between the germline ends. CDR3 in DNA: TGTGCCAGCAGTTTCTTAGCACCCTCAAGCACAGATACGCAGTATTTT. It encodes CASSFLAPSSTDTQYF.

The V gene is TRBV11-1, the J gene TRBJ2-1; tentatively, D is TRBD1 (6 bases). The germline CDR1 and CDR2 sequences are SGHAT and FQDESV (reference sequence). The CDR3 runs to 14 residues. Deletions cut 5 bases from V and 8 bases from J, with 16 bases between. CDR3 nucleotide sequence: TGTGCCAGCAGCCTGGGACGAGCAGGGGATGAGCAGTTCTTC. It encodes CASSLGRAGDEQFF.

This clone came up once. CDR3 region: CASSSYGQNNQPQHF. The CDR3 bases are TGTGCCAGCAGCTCCTACGGACAGAACAATCAGCCCCAGCATTTT. The genes are TRBV7-2 and TRBJ1-5, with TRBD1 as a possible D gene (6 bases). V was shortened by 4 bases and J by 3 bases, with 13 bases between the two germline ends. The CDR3 length is 15 residues. Germline V gene data show CDR1 as SGHTA and CDR2 as FQGNSA.

This clone showed up just a few times. The CDR3 region is CAWSGAGLDTQYF. In DNA form, the CDR3 reads TGTGCCTGGAGTGGAGCGGGGTTAGATACGCAGTATTTT. The chain couples TRBV30 to TRBJ2-3, with 7 bases fitting TRBD2. The CDR3 runs to 13 residues. V shed 1 base and J 5 bases; nucleotides not matched to a gene: 3. Germline CDR1 GTSNPN, CDR2 SVGIG (reference sequence). Using reference TRBV30 and TRBJ2-3 for the parts outside the CDR3, the full variable domain is SQTIHQWPATLVQPVGSPLSLECTVEGTSNPNLYWYRQAAGRGLQLLFYSVGIGQISSEVPQNLSASRPQDRQFILSSKKLLLSDSGFYLCAWSGAGLDTQYFGPGTRLTVL.

This clone was observed once. The chain links TRBV27 to TRBJ2-7, with D tentatively TRBD1 (6 bases). The length of the CDR3 is 12 residues. Trimming stripped 10 bases from V and 0 bases from J, with 10 bases between. Germline V gene data show CDR1 as MNHEY and CDR2 as SMNVEV (reference sequence). The CDR3 DNA reads as TGTGCCACCGGGGACAACTCCTACGAGCAGTACTTC. Protein: CATGDNSYEQYF.

The V gene is TRBV18, the J gene TRBJ2-1; D may be TRBD1 (6 bases). This CDR3 contains 15 residues. The germline CDR1 and CDR2 sequences are KGHSH and LQKENI. Trimming stripped 3 bases from V and 4 bases from J, with 13 bases between. The CDR3 nucleotides are TGTGCCAGCTCACCCCCGGAACAGGGTTACAATGAGCAGTTCTTC. Translating gives CASSPPEQGYNEQFF.

A few counts support this clone. This chain links TRBV12-2 with TRBJ2-3; the DNA was not compared with TRBD2, the D call given in the table. TRBV12-2 is shown as a pseudogene. The CDR3 totals 14 residues. The CDR3 region is CASRTRCSLDTQYF. The CDR3 DNA follows: TGTGCAAGTCGGACTAGATGTTCTTTGGATACGCAGTATTTT.

This clone was recorded only once. CDR3 in DNA: TGTGCCAGCAGTTACCAGCGCGACCACTACGAGCAGTACTTC. It is translated as CASSYQRDHYEQYF. V is TRBV6-5 and J is TRBJ2-7; D not certain. The CDR3 runs to 14 residues. CDR1 is MNHEY and CDR2 is SVGAGI in the germline V gene. V was clipped by 2 bases and J by 3 bases, with 11 bases between them.